This T cell receptor (beta chain) was identified in a study of shared clonotypes between healthy human individuals (dated by TCRdb to 2020 to 2021). A note on the overall study: The cohort included a few men and a couple of women between 18 and 49 years of age. For each donor, CD4 naive and CD4 memory were each run on three plates, CD8 naive on two plates, and CD8 memory on one plate. Each donor's leukapheresis produced roughly between roughly 0.94 and 9.5 billion PBMCs. Blood TCR repertoires of about five healthy adults were deeply sequenced to estimate repertoire size and the extent of clonotype sharing between individuals. To increase sequencing depth and limit assay-specific biases, TCR repertoire library preparation and sequencing were carried out by different laboratories using diverse techniques. Summary of the overall study and its limitations: Based on pairwise subsampling, the degree of clonotype sharing among donors was expected to be affected by sequencing depth. Estimated clonotype richness was generally larger for naive than for memory subsets. Incomplete sequencing was indicated by rarefaction of sorted-subset datasets, despite the large sequencing depth. Higher generation probabilities were observed for clonotypes shared by all four sorted-subset donors than for non-shared clonotypes. Only blood was sampled, and tissue TCR repertoires likely differ from those in blood. Sharing across a few donors was observed for around 5% of naive CD4, 3% to 3.5% of naive CD8, roughly 2.3% of memory CD4, and around 0.42% of memory CD8 clonotypes. The genetic and exposure-history diversity represented was limited by the small number of donors.

The germline V gene provides CDR1 MNHEY and CDR2 SVGAGI. Spanning cysteine to phenylalanine, the CDR3 consists of 15 amino acids. The retained sequence is limited to the CDR3, 45 bases, with the frame set at the first base. The junction carries 12 bases between V and J, which are trimmed by 4 bases and 3 bases respectively. As for this clone: Its antigen is still unknown. Base qualities were left out, and no much larger clone turns up one base away.

CD8 naive samples were CD45RO-negative cells positively selected for CCR7, giving a CD45RA+CCR7+ population that excluded TemRA cells. Healthy HIV-negative adults with no recently reported acute infections or vaccinations were included as donors. All donors were Caucasian adults living in Nashville, Tennessee, USA. After blood collection by leukapheresis, PBMCs were isolated using Ficoll-Histopaque density gradient centrifugation and then cryopreserved in the vapor phase of liquid nitrogen. Analytical flow cytometry was used to check the purity and quantity of each magnetically sorted T cell population. Each sorted fraction had its genomic DNA isolated and then quantified by UV absorbance on a Nanodrop 2000c. Using the deep immunoSEQ assay, TCR CDR3 regions were amplified from genomic DNA by multiplex PCR. Extracted genomic DNA from each cell subset was spread evenly across all wells of several immunoSEQ 96-well plates, with each plate serving as a replicate. For sorted subsets, each replicate PCR was loaded with 200 ng genomic DNA, equivalent to approximately 27,000 T cell genomes. The purified libraries were quantified using a Qubit 3.0 fluorometer, sized with a Bioanalyzer 2100, and then quantified again using the KAPA Library Quantification kit. Each immunoSEQ 96-well plate was sequenced on its own single-read 150-cycle Illumina NextSeq 550 flow cell. The source study handled its data this way. Because only junctional sequences without quality scores were contained in the immunoSEQ output, filtering matching that applied to full-length reads could not be performed. To assign V/J genes and CDR3, sequences were annotated using PyIR, a Python wrapper for IgBLAST v1.9, with IMGT germline references. Any read was removed if the V/J assignment was weak (E-value above 1e-6), the CDR3 was missing, or the read contained stop codons, out-of-frame junctions, or ambiguous translated residues. V3J clonotypes were defined as sequences sharing an identical inferred V gene, J gene, and CDR3 amino acid sequence. The percentage overlap between two repertoires was calculated by dividing the number of shared unique clonotypes by the size of the smaller repertoire. Three approaches were used to assess repertoire richness: RTK rarefaction, the Chao1 estimator, and Recon v2.1 estimates of unobserved clonotypes. For all TCRbeta clonotypes obtained by the gDNA method from a few donors, generation probabilities were computed with OLGA. The immuneACCESS repertoire file appears here via TCRdb, limited to in-frame rearrangements. These files lack a portion of the clones; in checked studies, under half of the deficit traces to unresolved V genes, and the cause of the others is not known. That table supplies the V and J calls and clone size; D and trimming were determined from the DNA. A total of around 2,000,000 clones appear in this sample, over 85% of them only once. The ten largest clones represent about 1.1% of the sample.

This sequence uses TRBV6-5 and TRBJ1-4, with no reliable assignment of the D segment. This sequence originates from a man younger than 35 in good health. Source material: naive CD8+ T cells sorted from blood. The sample's cell subset or site label, in plain terms: CD45RA+CCR7+. CDR3 region: CASSSPATSNEKLFF. The nucleotide sequence reads as follows: TGTGCCAGCAGTTCTCCGGCGACTTCTAATGAAAAACTGTTTTTT.